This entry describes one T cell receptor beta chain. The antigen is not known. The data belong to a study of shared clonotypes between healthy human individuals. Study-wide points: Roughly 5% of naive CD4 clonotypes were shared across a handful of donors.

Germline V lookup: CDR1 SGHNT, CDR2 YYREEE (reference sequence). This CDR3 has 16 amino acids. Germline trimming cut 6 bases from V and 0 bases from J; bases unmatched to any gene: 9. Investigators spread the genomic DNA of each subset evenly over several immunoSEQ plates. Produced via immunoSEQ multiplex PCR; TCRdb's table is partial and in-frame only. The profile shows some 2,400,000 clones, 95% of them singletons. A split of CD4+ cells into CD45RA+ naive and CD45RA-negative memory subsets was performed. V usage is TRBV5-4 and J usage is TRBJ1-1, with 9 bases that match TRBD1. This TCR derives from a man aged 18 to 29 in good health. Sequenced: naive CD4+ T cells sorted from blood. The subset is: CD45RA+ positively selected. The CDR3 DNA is TGTGCCAGCACCCTTACAGGGGGCGGAATGAACACTGAAGCTTTCTTT. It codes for CASTLTGGGMNTEAFF.